This passage covers 20 T cell receptor beta chains from one sample sequenced in a study of cytomegalovirus exposure and HLA in healthy donors. The PCR employed 60 Vbeta primers together with 13 Jbeta primers. Sequencing used immunoSEQ multiplex PCR; TCRdb keeps in-frame clones, though not all of them. The sample lists about 110,000 clones, 78% occurring once. The sample taken for sequencing was PBMCs. The receptors shown here come from a woman in her thirties in good health and CMV-seronegative.

The gene calls are TRBV4-1 and TRBJ1-4, with TRBD1 matching 10 bases. This CDR3 spans 14 amino acids. V was clipped by 4 bases and J by 8 bases; unmatched bases: 4. From germline, CDR1 is MGHRA and CDR2 YSYEKL. CDR3 sequence: CASSLGQGEEKLFF. The CDR3 DNA reads as TGCGCCAGCAGCCTCGGACAGGGGGAGGAAAAACTGTTTTTT.

The chain recombines TRBV5-8 with TRBJ2-5; D is ambiguous. CDR1 is SGHTS and CDR2 is YDEGEE in the germline V gene. The CDR3 sequence is 12 residues long. Between the trimmed V and J ends, which lost 4 bases and 1 base, there was a span of 5 bases. CDR3 in amino acids: CASSLRQETQYF. The CDR3 bases are TGTGCCAGCAGCCTACGCCAAGAGACCCAGTACTTC.

V gene TRBV11-2 combines with J gene TRBJ1-2, with 9 bases fitting TRBD1. Trimming removed 4 bases from V and 6 bases from J; junction bases left unmatched: 12. The CDR3 covers 16 residues. Germline V gene sequence: CDR1 SGHAT, CDR2 FQNNGV. The CDR3 reads CASSSPTGTGRNGYTF. CDR3 DNA: TGTGCCAGCAGCTCACCAACCGGGACAGGGAGGAATGGCTACACCTTC.

The chain has TRBV9 and TRBJ1-2; D call uncertain. V lost 4 bases to trimming and J lost 5 bases, with 18 bases between them. Germline CDR1 is SGDLS and CDR2 is YYNGEE. CDR3 length: 15 residues. CDR3 region: CASSPILGYDYGYTF. For the CDR3, the DNA is TGTGCCAGCAGCCCAATCTTGGGCTACGATTATGGCTACACCTTC.

J is TRBJ2-7 and V is TRBV7-9; D gene unclear. The CDR3 runs 16 residues. Deletions cut 5 bases from V and 3 bases from J, with 20 bases between. The V gene's germline CDR1 is SEHNR and CDR2 FQNEAQ (reference sequence). The CDR3 protein is CASSAPPIGPIYEQYF. CDR3 coding DNA: TGTGCCAGCAGCGCCCCTCCGATTGGCCCCATCTACGAGCAGTACTTC.

The CDR3 loop reads CASSLAPREAFF. In DNA, the CDR3 is TGTGCCAGCAGCTTAGCTCCGCGTGAAGCTTTCTTT. The V call is TRBV7-2, the J call TRBJ1-1; no clear D gene. Trimming shortened V by 0 bases and J by 7 bases, and 6 bases separated the two germline ends. The CDR3 sequence is 12 residues long. CDR1 and CDR2 from the germline V gene are SGHTA and FQGNSA.

The J gene is TRBJ2-1, the V gene TRBV13; D remains unclear. Germline lookup yields CDR1 PRHDT and CDR2 FYEKMQ (reference sequence). Trimming shortened V by 1 base and J by 8 bases, and 21 bases separated the two germline ends. The CDR3 extends over 17 amino acids. The CDR3, as DNA: TGTGCCAGCAGCTTAGTAGATCGGTACTATGCATCGGATGAGCAGTTCTTC. Translated, it gives CASSLVDRYYASDEQFF.

This chain links TRBV5-4 with TRBJ2-3; 12 nucleotides align to TRBD2. Germline V gene data show CDR1 as SGHNT and CDR2 as YYREEE (reference sequence). V was pared by 0 bases and J by 2 bases, with 1 base of the junction left unmatched. This CDR3 has 16 amino acids. The CDR3 loop is CASSLASGGATDTQYF. CDR3 nucleotide sequence: TGTGCCAGCAGCTTGGCTAGCGGGGGGGCCACAGATACGCAGTATTTT.

The CDR3 bases are TGTGCCTGGAGTGGGGGACTCTCGGAGGGCGGAGAGACCCAGTACTTC. Protein product: CAWSGGLSEGGETQYF. The chain employs TRBV30 and TRBJ2-5; TRBD2 might be the D (6 bases). Germline V gene lookup returns CDR1 GTSNPN and CDR2 SVGIG (reference sequence). V was trimmed by 1 base and J by 4 bases, leaving 19 bases between them. This CDR3 has 16 residues.

The V call is TRBV5-6, the J call TRBJ2-7; 9 positions match TRBD1. This CDR3 has 14 residues. Germline V gives CDR1 SGHDT, CDR2 YYEEEE. With 3 bases clipped from V and 2 bases from J, the junction kept 3 bases outside the gene matches. The CDR3 reads CASSSGTGTYEQYF. The CDR3 DNA follows: TGTGCCAGCAGCTCCGGGACAGGGACCTACGAGCAGTACTTC.

This clone showed up just once. The V call is TRBV9, the J call TRBJ1-3, with no clear D. Germline values: CDR1 SGDLS, CDR2 YYNGEE. This CDR3 region has 15 residues. Trimming cost V 0 bases and J 0 bases, with 7 bases left between them. CDR3 loop: CASSVDPGSGNTIYF. CDR3 in DNA: TGTGCCAGCAGCGTAGACCCGGGCTCTGGAAACACCATATATTTT.

The CDR3: CASSATSYEQYF. The CDR3 DNA follows: TGTGCCAGCAGCGCGACTAGCTACGAGCAGTACTTC. This chain connects TRBV7-9 to TRBJ2-7, with D possibly being TRBD2 (6 bases). In germline, CDR1 is SEHNR, CDR2 FQNEAQ (reference sequence). Trimming took 5 bases from V and 3 from J, leaving 8 bases between them. The CDR3 contains 12 residues. The complete variable domain, with remaining parts taken from reference TRBV7-9 and TRBJ2-7, reads DTGVSQNPRHKITKRGQNVTFRCDPISEHNRLYWYRQTLGQGPEFLTYFQNEAQLEKSRLLSDRFSAERPKGSFSTLEIQRTEQGDSAMYLCASSATSYEQYFGPGTRLTVT.

This chain links TRBV29-1 with TRBJ2-3, with a weak D call TRBD1 (6 bases). Germline V gene data show CDR1 as SQVTM and CDR2 as ANQGSEA. Between the trimmed V and J ends, which lost 6 bases and 7 bases, there was a span of 17 bases. This CDR3 comprises 13 residues. CDR3 DNA sequence: TGCAGCGTACCAGGGGAGCTATGGAATACGCAGTATTTT. Protein product: CSVPGELWNTQYF.

The rearrangement joins TRBV30 to TRBJ1-5, with 7 positions matching TRBD1. The V segment lost 2 bases and the J segment 0 bases; nucleotides outside the gene matches: 10. Per the germline V gene, CDR1 is GTSNPN and CDR2 is SVGIG (reference sequence). The length of the CDR3 is 17 residues. The CDR3 loop reads CAWSHPGTAYSNQPQHF. CDR3 DNA: TGTGCCTGGAGTCACCCCGGGACAGCTTATAGCAATCAGCCCCAGCATTTT.

This chain joins TRBV7-2 and TRBJ2-4; TRBD2 agrees at 9 bases. The CDR3 length is 14 residues. The V and J ends lost 1 base and 8 bases, in that order; junction bases with no gene match: 3. The V gene's germline CDR1 is SGHTA and CDR2 FQGNSA. In nucleotides, the CDR3 is TGTGCCAGCAGCTTAGGGACTAGCGTTGACATTCAGTACTTC. It specifies CASSLGTSVDIQYF. Looking up the rest from reference TRBV7-2 and TRBJ2-4 gives the full variable domain: GAGVSQSPSNKVTEKGKDVELRCDPISGHTALYWYRQSLGQGLEFLIYFQGNSAPDKSGLPSDRFSAERTGGSVSTLTIQRTQQEDSAVYLCASSLGTSVDIQYFGAGTRLSVL.

V and J are TRBV6-6 and TRBJ2-7, with D possibly being TRBD2 (5 bases). V shed 0 bases and J shed 5 bases, with 11 bases lying between them. This CDR3 contains 14 residues. Germline CDR1 MNHNY, CDR2 SVGAGI (reference sequence). The CDR3 loop is CASSYSAGPHEQYF. The CDR3 DNA follows: TGTGCCAGCAGTTACTCGGCGGGTCCCCACGAGCAGTACTTC.

About this clone itself: A single base separates this from a much larger clone, so it may be a read error. V is TRBV7-2 and J is TRBJ2-5; 10 nucleotides match TRBD2. Germline V gene data show CDR1 as SGHTA and CDR2 as FQGNSA. This CDR3 comprises 15 residues. Trimming took 5 bases from V and 1 from J; bases not matched to a gene: 4. Here the CDR3 reads CASSQQRGGQETQYF. In DNA form, the CDR3 reads TGTGCCAGCAGCCAACAGCGGGGGGGCCAAGAGACCCAGTACTTC.

The chain is built from TRBV4-3 and TRBJ2-7, with D perhaps matching TRBD2 (5 bases). V was shortened by 6 bases and J by 5 bases, with 11 bases between the two germline ends. This CDR3 is 12 amino acids long. Germline CDR1 is LGHNA and CDR2 is YSLEER. In DNA form, the CDR3 reads TGCGCCAGCAGTACTAGTGTAGACGAGCAGTACTTC. It encodes CASSTSVDEQYF.

This clone is classed as medium-sized. The rearrangement links TRBV6-4 to TRBJ2-3; 9 positions agree with TRBD1. This CDR3 region has 14 residues. V trimming: 8 bases; J trimming: 0 bases; junction bases outside the gene matches: 3. Per the germline V gene, CDR1 is MRHNA and CDR2 is SNTAGT. The CDR3 DNA reads as TGTGCCAGCTCACAGGGGGCTAGCACAGATACGCAGTATTTT. Translating it yields CASSQGASTDTQYF.

The chain recombines TRBV18 with TRBJ1-2; 9 nucleotides align to TRBD1. CDR1 and CDR2 (germline): KGHSH, LQKENI. This CDR3 has 16 amino acids. V shed 1 base and J 7 bases; nucleotides not matched to a gene: 10. The CDR3 bases are TGTGCCAGCTCACCACAGACCGGGACAGGGTCCGGTGGCTACACCTTC. This sequence encodes CASSPQTGTGSGGYTF. Together with reference TRBV18 and TRBJ1-2, the CDR3 gives the full variable domain: NAGVMQNPRHLVRRRGQEARLRCSPMKGHSHVYWYRQLPEEGLKFMVYLQKENIIDESGMPKERFSAEFPKEGPSILRIQQVVRGDSAAYFCASSPQTGTGSGGYTFGSGTRLTVV.